This entry lists 10 T cell receptor beta chains sequenced from one sample in a study of blood T cell repertoires in COVID-19. This table comes from immunoSEQ multiplex PCR, and its TCRdb copy is limited to in-frame clones, with some not included. The sample has around 200,000 clones, approximately 87% seen once. Sequenced: peripheral blood. The receptor source for this set is a man between 65 and 79 years old with active or convalescent COVID-19.

This sequence joins TRBV7-2 and TRBJ1-5, with 7 bases matching TRBD1. CDR3 size: 17 residues. The V gene end was trimmed by 4 bases and the J gene end by 2 bases; junction bases not matched to a gene: 11. Germline-derived CDR1 and CDR2 are SGHTA and FQGNSA. CDR3 sequence reads: CASSSRQGQVGNQPQHF. The CDR3 nucleotides are TGTGCCAGCAGCTCAAGACAGGGCCAGGTGGGCAATCAGCCCCAGCATTTT.

V usage is TRBV18 and J usage is TRBJ2-7, with 12 nucleotides matching TRBD1. This CDR3 has 15 residues. CDR1 is KGHSH, CDR2 LQKENI, per germline. The ends lost 3 bases at V and 5 bases at J; junction bases unmatched: 5. The CDR3 is CASSPPGQGANEQYF. DNA of the CDR3: TGTGCCAGCTCACCCCCGGGACAGGGGGCGAACGAGCAGTACTTC.

The chain uses TRBV28 and TRBJ1-5; 8 nucleotides agree with TRBD1. The junction had 2 bases not matched to a gene; V was cut back by 5 bases and J by 2 bases. In germline, CDR1 is MDHEN, CDR2 SYDVKM. This CDR3 region has 14 residues. The CDR3 region has the DNA TGTGCCAGCAGTACGACAGGGGGCAATCAGCCCCAGCATTTT. This codes for CASSTTGGNQPQHF.

The CDR3: CASRDRGGTEAFF. The CDR3 DNA follows: TGTGCCAGCAGGGACAGGGGAGGTACTGAAGCTTTCTTT. J is TRBJ1-1 and V is TRBV6-6, with 9 nucleotides matching TRBD1. The CDR3 length is 13 residues. Germline V CDR1 and CDR2: MNHNY, SVGAGI (reference sequence). The V segment lost 6 bases and the J segment 5 bases; nucleotides outside the gene matches: 4.

This clone was recorded only once. The J gene is TRBJ2-5, the V gene TRBV7-6, with D unresolved. V lost 5 bases and J lost 5, with 6 bases in between. The V gene's germline CDR1 is SGHVS and CDR2 FNYEAQ. The CDR3 totals 11 residues. In DNA form, the CDR3 reads TGTGCCAGCAGCCTCCTTGAGACCCAGTACTTC. This gives the protein CASSLLETQYF.

The J gene is TRBJ2-2, the V gene TRBV2; 7 bases match TRBD1. CDR1 and CDR2 from the germline V gene are SNHLY and FYNNEI. Trimming took 7 bases from V and 6 from J; bases not matched to a gene: 11. This CDR3 has 15 amino acids. The CDR3 DNA sequence: TGTGCCAGCACTTTCCCAGGGGGTGAAGCCGGGGAGCTGTTTTTT. Amino acids: CASTFPGGEAGELFF.

The V gene is TRBV5-8, the J gene TRBJ2-2, with 7 bases identical to TRBD1. Germline assignment: CDR1 SGHTS and CDR2 YDEGEE. The CDR3 contains 16 residues. The ends lost 4 bases at V and 1 base at J; junction bases unmatched: 7. CDR3 amino acids: CASSPTRDRNTGELFF. CDR3 nucleotides: TGTGCCAGCAGCCCCACCCGGGACAGGAACACCGGGGAGCTGTTTTTT. Looking up the rest from reference TRBV5-8 and TRBJ2-2 gives the full variable domain: EAGVTQSPTHLIKTRGQQATLRCSPISGHTSVYWYQQALGLGLQFLLWYDEGEERNRGNFPPRFSGRQFPNYSSELNVNALELEDSALYLCASSPTRDRNTGELFFGEGSRLTVL.

The CDR3 coding sequence is TGTGCCAGCAGCGACGGGACTAGCGGCGCGAAGGGTAACATTCAGTACTTC. This translates into CASSDGTSGAKGNIQYF. This rearrangement joins TRBV9 to TRBJ2-4; 11 bases agree with TRBD2. V trimming: 3 bases; J trimming: 7 bases; junction bases outside the gene matches: 12. This CDR3 has 17 amino acids. Germline V gene sequence: CDR1 SGDLS, CDR2 YYNGEE.

The V gene is TRBV18, the J gene TRBJ2-2, with a possible D match to TRBD2 (5 bases). Trimming removed 3 bases at V and 5 bases at J, with 13 bases between. Germline CDR1 and CDR2: KGHSH and LQKENI. CDR3 length: 15 amino acids. CDR3 bases: TGTGCCAGCTCACCGGGAGTCCCGGGAACCGGGGAGCTGTTTTTT. This encodes CASSPGVPGTGELFF.

The V call is TRBV7-2, the J call TRBJ2-7; no definite D call. The V end lost 5 bases, the J end lost 3 bases, and 11 bases lay between the germline ends. Germline V gives CDR1 SGHTA, CDR2 FQGNSA. This CDR3 spans 13 amino acids. The CDR3 DNA follows: TGTGCCAGCAGCCGAGAACGCAACTACGAGCAGTACTTC. This translates into CASSRERNYEQYF.